The next 6 T cell receptor beta chains were all read from a single sample in a study of CD8+ T cells in alopecia areata. cDNA serving as the sequencing template came from extracted, reverse transcribed RNA. Clones were read by immunoSEQ multiplex PCR, and TCRdb kept only the in-frame ones, dropping some. Altogether 200,000 to 300,000 clones were found in the sample, and no singletons occur. Sorting of pooled cutaneous lymph node cells was based on CD4, CD8alpha, NKG2D, NKG2ACE and other markers. The sequenced material came from CD4+ T cells sorted from a lymph node. All receptors derive from a C3H/HeJ mouse with alopecia areata. Strain MHC haplotype: H2-k.

Concerning this clone itself: The gene names here belong to mouse. The CDR3 end lies 4 residues beyond the end of the read and is filled in from the germline J gene. This sequence joins TRBV13-1 and TRBJ2-3; weak D call: TRBD2 (7 bases). The CDR3 is 15 residues long. In germline, CDR1 is NSHNY, CDR2 SYGAGN. Trimming took 5 bases from V and 2 from J, leaving 15 bases between them. CDR3 in amino acids: CASRPGGGHAETLYF. The sequenced part of the CDR3 DNA is TGTGCCAGCAGACCCGGGGGGGGACATGCAGAA.

This clone was seen a handful of times. Any gene name here is a mouse gene name. The read is 4 residues too short to cover the CDR3 end, so that end is filled in from the germline J gene. The chain carries TRBV31 and TRBJ2-1; 7 nucleotides agree with TRBD2. From germline, CDR1 is GKSSPN and CDR2 SITVG. The CDR3 has 15 amino acids. V lost 0 bases and J lost 1; bases outside the gene matches: 3. The CDR3 DNA, read in part, is TGTGCCTGGAGTCTGATTGGGGGGAACTATGCT. Protein sequence: CAWSLIGGNYA. The full CDR3 is CAWSLIGGNYAEQFF. Complete variable domain (other parts from reference TRBV31 and TRBJ2-1): AQTIHQWPVAEIKAVGSPLSLGCTIKGKSSPNLYWYWQATGGTLQQLFYSITVGQVESVVQLNLSASRPKDDQFILSTEKLLLSHSGFYLCAWSLIGGNYAEQFFGPGTRLTVL.

This clone was observed a handful of times. Gene names denote mouse genes. Read sequence stops 4 residues before the CDR3 end, and the germline J gene provides the missing end. The same CDR3 is also encoded by other DNA sequences in this sample. The V and J genes are TRBV19 and TRBJ2-7; no definite D call. Germline V gene sequence: CDR1 FNHDT, CDR2 SITEND (reference sequence). The CDR3 loop spans 12 amino acids. The V end lost 1 base, the J end lost 3 bases, and 5 bases lay between the germline ends. CDR3 DNA (partial): TGTGCCAGCAGTATACACAACTAT. As protein: CASSIHNY. The CDR3 in full is CASSIHNYEQYF.

This clone was seen more than once but under ten times. Genes here carry mouse names. The CDR3 extends 3 residues past the end of the read, so its final part is completed from the germline J gene. The V call is TRBV5, the J call TRBJ1-6, with 8 bases fitting TRBD1. TRBJ1-6 is flagged as an ORF with uncertain function. Germline lookup yields CDR1 LGHNA and CDR2 YNLKQL (reference sequence). With 1 base clipped from V and 5 bases from J, the junction kept 1 base outside the gene matches. This CDR3 spans 15 amino acids. CDR3 DNA, as far as it was read: TGTGCCAGCAGCCAAGGACAGGGGAATAATTCGCCC. Its translation is CASSQGQGNNSP. The full-length CDR3 reads as CASSQGQGNNSPLYF.

This clone was detected only a few times. Mouse germline and gene names are used. The read ends 4 residues early relative to the CDR3; the germline J gene fills the gap. The V and J genes are TRBV14 and TRBJ1-1; D remains ambiguous. Germline V gene lookup returns CDR1 SGHDT and CDR2 FRDEAV. V shed 5 bases and J shed 0 bases, with 8 bases lying between them. The length of the CDR3 is 13 residues. The sequenced CDR3 bases are TGTGCCAGCAGCCCCACAGCAAACACA. Translation gives CASSPTANT. The entire CDR3 sequence reads CASSPTANTEVFF.

In this sample, this clone turned up a few times. Mouse names are used for the genes. The read gets to within 4 residues of the CDR3 end, and the germline J gene fills in the rest. The V and J genes are TRBV1 and TRBJ2-4; no definite D call. V dropped 3 bases and J dropped 2 bases, with 9 bases sitting between them. CDR3 length: 14 residues. Germline V gene sequence: CDR1 NSQYPW, CDR2 LRSPGD (reference sequence). The CDR3 DNA, read in part, is TGCACCTGCAGTGCTCACCACTTTCAAAAC. The encoded protein is CTCSAHHFQN. The CDR3 reads in full as CTCSAHHFQNTLYF.